Described below is a single TCR beta chain sequence and its context. These data belong to a study of cytomegalovirus exposure and HLA in healthy donors. Germline CDR1 and CDR2: SGDLS and YYNGEE. The trim removed 3 bases at V and 3 bases at J, leaving 10 bases unmatched. This CDR3 comprises 17 residues. Libraries were prepared by immunoSEQ multiplex PCR; TCRdb keeps only in-frame clonotypes and omits some of them. The data contain hundreds of thousands of clones, around nine tenths of them singletons. Source material: PBMCs. The chain links TRBV9 to TRBJ2-1; the match to TRBD2 covers 9 bases. This receptor was identified in a woman aged 18 to 35 in good health and CMV-seronegative. The CDR3 region is CASSAGPGTSLYNEQFF. CDR3 sequence (DNA): TGTGCCAGCAGCGCAGGCCCCGGGACTAGCCTCTACAATGAGCAGTTCTTC. The variable domain in full, completed from reference TRBV9 and TRBJ2-1, reads DSGVTQTPKHLITATGQRVTLRCSPRSGDLSVYWYQQSLDQGLQFLIQYYNGEERAKGNILERFSAQQFPDLHSELNLSSLELGDSALYFCASSAGPGTSLYNEQFFGPGTRLTVL.